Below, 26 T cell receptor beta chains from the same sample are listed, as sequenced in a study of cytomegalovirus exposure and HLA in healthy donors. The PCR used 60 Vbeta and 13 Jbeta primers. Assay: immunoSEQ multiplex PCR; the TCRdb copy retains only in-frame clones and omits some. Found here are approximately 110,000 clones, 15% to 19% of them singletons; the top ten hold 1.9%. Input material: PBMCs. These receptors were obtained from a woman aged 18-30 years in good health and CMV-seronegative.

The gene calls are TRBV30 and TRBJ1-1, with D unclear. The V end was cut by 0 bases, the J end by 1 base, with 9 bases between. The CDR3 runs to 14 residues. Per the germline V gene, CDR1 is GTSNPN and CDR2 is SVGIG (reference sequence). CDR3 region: CAWSVGLGNTEAFF. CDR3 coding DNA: TGTGCCTGGAGTGTCGGGTTGGGGAACACTGAAGCTTTCTTT.

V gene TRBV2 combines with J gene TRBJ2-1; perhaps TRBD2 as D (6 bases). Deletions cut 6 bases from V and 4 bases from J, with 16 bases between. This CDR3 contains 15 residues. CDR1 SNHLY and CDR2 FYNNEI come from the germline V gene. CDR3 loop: CASSSRLGIYNEQFF. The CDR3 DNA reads TGTGCCAGCAGCTCGAGACTAGGGATATACAATGAGCAGTTCTTC.

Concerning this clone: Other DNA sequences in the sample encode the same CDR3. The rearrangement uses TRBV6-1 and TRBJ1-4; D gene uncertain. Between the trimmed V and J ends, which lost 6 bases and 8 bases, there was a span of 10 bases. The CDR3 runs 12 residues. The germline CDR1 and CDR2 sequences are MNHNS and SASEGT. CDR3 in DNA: TGTGCCAGCAGCCGCTCGCAGGAAAAACTGTTTTTT. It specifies CASSRSQEKLFF.

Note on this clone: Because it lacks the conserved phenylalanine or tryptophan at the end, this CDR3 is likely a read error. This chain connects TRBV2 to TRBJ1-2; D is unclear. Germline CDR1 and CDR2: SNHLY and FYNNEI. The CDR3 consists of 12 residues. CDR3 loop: CASKEGGDGYTV. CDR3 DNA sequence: TGTGCAAGCAAGGAGGGAGGAGATGGCTACACCGTC.

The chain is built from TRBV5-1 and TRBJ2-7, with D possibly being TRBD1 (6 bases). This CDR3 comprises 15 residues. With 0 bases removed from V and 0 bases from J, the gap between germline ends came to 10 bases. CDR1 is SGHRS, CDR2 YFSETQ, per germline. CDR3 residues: CASSLGTASSYEQYF. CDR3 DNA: TGCGCCAGCAGCTTGGGGACAGCTAGCTCCTACGAGCAGTACTTC.

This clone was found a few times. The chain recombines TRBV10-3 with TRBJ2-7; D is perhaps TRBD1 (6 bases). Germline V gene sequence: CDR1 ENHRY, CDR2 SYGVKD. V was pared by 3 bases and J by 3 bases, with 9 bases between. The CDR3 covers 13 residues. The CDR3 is CAISDHRDYEQYF. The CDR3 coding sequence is TGTGCCATCAGTGACCACAGGGACTACGAGCAGTACTTC.

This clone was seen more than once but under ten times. The CDR3 coding sequence is TGCGCCAGCAGCCTCCGACAGGGTTACGAGCAGTACTTC. This codes for CASSLRQGYEQYF. The gene calls are TRBV5-1 and TRBJ2-7; 7 bases align to TRBD1. This CDR3 has 13 amino acids. Losses at the gene ends were 4 bases for V and 4 bases for J; bases not matched to a gene: 5. Germline lookup yields CDR1 SGHRS and CDR2 YFSETQ.

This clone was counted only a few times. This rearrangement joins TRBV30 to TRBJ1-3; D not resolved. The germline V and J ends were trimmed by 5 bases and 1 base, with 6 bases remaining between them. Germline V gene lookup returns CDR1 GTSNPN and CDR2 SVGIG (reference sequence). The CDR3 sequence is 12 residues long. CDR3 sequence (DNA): TGTGCCTGGGTTTCTTCTGGAAACACCATATATTTT. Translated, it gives CAWVSSGNTIYF.

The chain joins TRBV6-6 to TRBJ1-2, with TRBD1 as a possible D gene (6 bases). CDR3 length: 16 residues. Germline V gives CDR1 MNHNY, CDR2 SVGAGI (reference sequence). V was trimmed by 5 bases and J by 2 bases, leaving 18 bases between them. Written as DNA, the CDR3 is TGTGCCAGCAGTAACCCGGGACAAACTTCGAACTATGGCTACACCTTC. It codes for CASSNPGQTSNYGYTF.

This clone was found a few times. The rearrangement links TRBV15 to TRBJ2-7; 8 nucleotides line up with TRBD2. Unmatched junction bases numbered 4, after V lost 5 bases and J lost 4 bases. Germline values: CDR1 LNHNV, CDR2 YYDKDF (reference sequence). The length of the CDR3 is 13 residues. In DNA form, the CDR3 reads TGTGCCACCAGCGCTCGGGAGGGGTACGAGCAGTACTTC. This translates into CATSAREGYEQYF.

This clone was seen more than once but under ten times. As DNA, the CDR3 is TGTGCCAGCAGTGAAGTAGGACAAGGTCATCAGCCCCAGCATTTT. Residues: CASSEVGQGHQPQHF. The J gene is TRBJ1-5, the V gene TRBV6-1, with D maybe TRBD1 (5 bases). Germline V gene lookup returns CDR1 MNHNS and CDR2 SASEGT. V lost 1 base and J 5 bases, leaving 12 bases between the germline ends. This CDR3 region has 15 residues.

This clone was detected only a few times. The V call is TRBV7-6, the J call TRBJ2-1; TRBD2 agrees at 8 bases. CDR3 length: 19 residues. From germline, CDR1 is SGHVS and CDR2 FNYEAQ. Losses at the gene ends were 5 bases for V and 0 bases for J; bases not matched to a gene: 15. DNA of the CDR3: TGTGCCAGCAGCACTCCGGGACTAGGGGGTAAAGTCTCCTACAATGAGCAGTTCTTC. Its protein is CASSTPGLGGKVSYNEQFF.

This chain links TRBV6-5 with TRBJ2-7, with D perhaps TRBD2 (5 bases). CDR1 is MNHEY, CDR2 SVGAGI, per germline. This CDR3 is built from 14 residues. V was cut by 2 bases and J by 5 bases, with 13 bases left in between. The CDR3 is CASSYGLRSNEQYF. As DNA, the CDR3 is TGTGCCAGCAGTTACGGACTCCGTTCTAACGAGCAGTACTTC.

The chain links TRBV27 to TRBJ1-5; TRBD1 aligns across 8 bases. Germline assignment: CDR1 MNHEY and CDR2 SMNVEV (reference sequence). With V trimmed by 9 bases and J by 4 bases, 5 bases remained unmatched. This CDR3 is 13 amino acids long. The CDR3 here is CASGQGTNQPQHF. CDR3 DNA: TGTGCCAGTGGACAGGGAACGAATCAGCCCCAGCATTTT.

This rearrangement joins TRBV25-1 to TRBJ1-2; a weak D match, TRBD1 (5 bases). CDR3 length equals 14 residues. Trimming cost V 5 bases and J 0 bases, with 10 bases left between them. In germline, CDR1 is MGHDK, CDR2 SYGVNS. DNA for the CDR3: TGTGCCAGCAGTCAGGGAACCCCTAACTATGGCTACACCTTC. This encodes CASSQGTPNYGYTF.

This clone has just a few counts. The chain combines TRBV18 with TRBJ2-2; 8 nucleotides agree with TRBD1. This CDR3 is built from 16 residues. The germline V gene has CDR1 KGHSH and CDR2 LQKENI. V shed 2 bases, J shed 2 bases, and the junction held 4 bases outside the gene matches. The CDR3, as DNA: TGTGCCAGCTCACCATCAGGGGGCCCAAACACCGGGGAGCTGTTTTTT. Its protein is CASSPSGGPNTGELFF.

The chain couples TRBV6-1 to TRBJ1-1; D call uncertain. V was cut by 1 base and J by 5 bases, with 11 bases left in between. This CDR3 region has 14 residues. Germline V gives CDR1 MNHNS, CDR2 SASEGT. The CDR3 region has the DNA TGTGCCAGCAGTGAAGGTGCACTTTCTACTGAAGCTTTCTTT. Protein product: CASSEGALSTEAFF.

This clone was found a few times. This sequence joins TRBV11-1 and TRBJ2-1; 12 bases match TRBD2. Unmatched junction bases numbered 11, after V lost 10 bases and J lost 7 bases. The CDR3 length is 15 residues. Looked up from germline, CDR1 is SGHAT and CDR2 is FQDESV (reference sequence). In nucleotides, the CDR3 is TGTGCCACCAGGCCGGGAACTAGCGGGAGGAATGAGCAGTTCTTC. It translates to CATRPGTSGRNEQFF.

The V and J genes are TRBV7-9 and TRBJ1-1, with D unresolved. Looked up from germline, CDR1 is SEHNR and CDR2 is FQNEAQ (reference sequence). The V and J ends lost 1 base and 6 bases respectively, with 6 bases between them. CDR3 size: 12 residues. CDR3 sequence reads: CASSLVQAEAFF. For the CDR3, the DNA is TGTGCCAGCAGCTTAGTGCAGGCTGAAGCTTTCTTT.

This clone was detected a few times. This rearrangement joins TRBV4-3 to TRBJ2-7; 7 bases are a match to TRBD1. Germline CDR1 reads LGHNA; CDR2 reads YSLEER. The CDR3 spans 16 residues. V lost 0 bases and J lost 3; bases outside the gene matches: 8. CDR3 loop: CASSQEWGTANYEQYF. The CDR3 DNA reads TGCGCCAGCAGCCAAGAATGGGGGACAGCAAACTACGAGCAGTACTTC.

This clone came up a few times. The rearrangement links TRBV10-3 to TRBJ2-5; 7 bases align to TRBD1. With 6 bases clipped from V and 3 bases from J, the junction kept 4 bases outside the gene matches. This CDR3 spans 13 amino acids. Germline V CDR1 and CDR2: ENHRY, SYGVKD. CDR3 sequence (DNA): TGTGCCATCAGGGGGACAGCCGAAGAGACCCAGTACTTC. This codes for CAIRGTAEETQYF.

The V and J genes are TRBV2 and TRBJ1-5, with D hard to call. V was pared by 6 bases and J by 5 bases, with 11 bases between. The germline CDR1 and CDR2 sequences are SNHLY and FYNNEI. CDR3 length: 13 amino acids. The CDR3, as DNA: TGTGCCAGCAGCGATGCCATAGATCAGCCCCAGCATTTT. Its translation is CASSDAIDQPQHF. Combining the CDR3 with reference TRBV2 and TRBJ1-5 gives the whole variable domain EPEVTQTPSHQVTQMGQEVILRCVPISNHLYFYWYRQILGQKVEFLVSFYNNEISEKSEIFDDQFSVERPDGSNFTLKIRSTKLEDSAMYFCASSDAIDQPQHFGDGTRLSIL.

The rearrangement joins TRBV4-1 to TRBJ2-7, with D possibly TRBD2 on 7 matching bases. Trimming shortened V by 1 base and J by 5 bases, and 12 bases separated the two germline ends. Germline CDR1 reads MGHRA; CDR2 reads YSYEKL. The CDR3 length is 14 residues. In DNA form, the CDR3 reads TGCGCCAGCAGCCAAGGAAGGGGGAGGGACGAGCAGTACTTC. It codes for CASSQGRGRDEQYF.

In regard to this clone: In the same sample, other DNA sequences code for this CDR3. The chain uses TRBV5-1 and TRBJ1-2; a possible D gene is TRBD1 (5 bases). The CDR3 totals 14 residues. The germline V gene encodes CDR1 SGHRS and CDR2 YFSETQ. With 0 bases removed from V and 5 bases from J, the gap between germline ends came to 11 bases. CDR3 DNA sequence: TGCGCCAGCAGCTTGGGGCAGGGAGGATATGGCTACACCTTC. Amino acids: CASSLGQGGYGYTF.

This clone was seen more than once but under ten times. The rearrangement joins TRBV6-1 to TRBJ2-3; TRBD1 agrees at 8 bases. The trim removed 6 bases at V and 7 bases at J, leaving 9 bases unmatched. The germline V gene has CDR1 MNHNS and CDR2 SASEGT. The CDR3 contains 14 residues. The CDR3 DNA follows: TGTGCCAGCAGCGCGGACAGGGTGGTTCATACGCAGTATTTT. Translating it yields CASSADRVVHTQYF.

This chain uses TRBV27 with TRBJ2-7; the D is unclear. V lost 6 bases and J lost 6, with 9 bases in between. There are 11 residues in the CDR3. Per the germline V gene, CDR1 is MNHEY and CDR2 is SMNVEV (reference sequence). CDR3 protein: CASRPGIEQYF. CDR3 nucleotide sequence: TGTGCCAGCAGACCAGGAATCGAGCAGTACTTC.